This TCR beta chain was sequenced during a study of cytomegalovirus exposure and HLA in healthy donors. Germline V gene lookup returns CDR1 SGHNT and CDR2 YYREEE (reference sequence). The V gene lost 0 bases and the J gene lost 5 bases, with 11 bases spanning the gap. The CDR3 contains 14 residues. Regarding the study as a whole: For most subjects, TCR beta sequences were reported to predict HLA-A and HLA-B alleles with accuracy.

Only one count was recorded for this clone. Its antigen is not identified. Primers: 60 Vbeta forward and 13 Jbeta reverse. Measured with immunoSEQ multiplex PCR; TCRdb has only the in-frame clones, and not every one. The sample lists around 170,000 clones, 80% to 85% occurring once. This clonotype was obtained from a man aged 40-49 years in good health and CMV-seropositive. The material sequenced was PBMCs. The chain has TRBV5-4 and TRBJ1-2; no clear D. The CDR3 bases are TGTGCCAGCAGCTTGGGGAACAGACAATATGGCTACACCTTC. It is translated as CASSLGNRQYGYTF.